Listed below are T cell receptor beta chains from one sample, sequenced in a study of post-analysis software for immune sequencing data. TCRdb fed the PCR reads into MiXCR, producing one record per CDR3 protein. The profile shows fewer than 850,000 distinct CDR3 sequences, 30% of them singletons. The specimen was blood. Receptor source: a girl aged 10 to 17 with multiple sclerosis. CDR3s include the opening cysteine and the closing phenylalanine or tryptophan. Fields, in order: CDR3 length, J gene, V gene, CDR3 protein.

16 | TRBJ2-7 | TRBV11-2 | CASSFRGGQTYYEQYF
14 | TRBJ1-2 | TRBV7-2 | CASSFRGAEDGYTF
15 | TRBJ2-7 | TRBV5-6 | CASSGRRQGTYEQYF
16 | TRBJ2-1 | TRBV12-3/TRBV12-4 | CASLLAGVTLYNEQFF
14 | TRBJ1-2 | TRBV7-9 | CASSIGTGLNGYTF
15 | TRBJ2-1 | TRBV6-5 | CASSYSRLSYNEQFF
17 | TRBJ2-4 | TRBV20-1 | CNARDRLAGLAKNIQYF
14 | TRBJ2-5 | TRBV4-3 | CASSQDQGSGAQYF
15 | TRBJ1-4 | TRBV7-8 | CASSLEGRRNEKLFF
16 | TRBJ2-7 | TRBV6-2/TRBV6-3 | CATSSLISSGSYEQYF
12 | TRBJ2-7 | TRBV20-1 | CSAREVSYEQYF
15 | TRBJ1-4 | TRBV6-1 | CASSVEGATNEKLFF
14 | TRBJ2-1 | TRBV10-3 | CAITTSGSYNEQFF
16 | TRBJ2-5 | TRBV9 | CANSVVGQGYQETQYF
16 | TRBJ2-7 | TRBV28 | CASSFRRTESSYEQYF
17 | TRBJ2-1 | TRBV4-3 | CASGQHPSGGFLDEQFF
16 | TRBJ2-5 | TRBV7-9 | CASSFPAGQGWETQYF
12 | TRBJ2-5 | TRBV3-1 | CASRRGSETQYF
13 | TRBJ2-3 | TRBV28 | CAAGQHSPDAQYF
16 | TRBJ2-5 | TRBV6-2/TRBV6-3 | CASSYGASAGWETQYF
15 | TRBJ2-7 | TRBV28 | CASSLLGQASYEQYF
16 | TRBJ1-1 | TRBV7-2 | CASSLESGGVNTEAFF
14 | TRBJ2-7 | TRBV20-1 | CSARDLEGSYEQYF
15 | TRBJ1-5 | TRBV20-1 | CSARDPRTYNQPQHF